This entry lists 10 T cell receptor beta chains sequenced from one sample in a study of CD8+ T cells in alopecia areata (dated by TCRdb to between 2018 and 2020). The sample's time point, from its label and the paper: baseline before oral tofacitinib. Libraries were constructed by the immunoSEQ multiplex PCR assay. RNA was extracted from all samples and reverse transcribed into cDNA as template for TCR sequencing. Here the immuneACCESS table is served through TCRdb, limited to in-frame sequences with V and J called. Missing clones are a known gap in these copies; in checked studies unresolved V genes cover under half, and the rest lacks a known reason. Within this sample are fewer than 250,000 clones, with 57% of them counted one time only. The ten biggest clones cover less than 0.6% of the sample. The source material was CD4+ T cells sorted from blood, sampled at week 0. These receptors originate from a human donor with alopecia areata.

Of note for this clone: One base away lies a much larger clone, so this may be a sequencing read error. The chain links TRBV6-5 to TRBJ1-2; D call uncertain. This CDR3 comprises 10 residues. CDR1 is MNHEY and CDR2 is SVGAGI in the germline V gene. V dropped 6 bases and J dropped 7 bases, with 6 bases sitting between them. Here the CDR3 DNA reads TGTGCCAGCAGCTCCTTTGGCTACACCTTC. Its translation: CASSSFGYTF.

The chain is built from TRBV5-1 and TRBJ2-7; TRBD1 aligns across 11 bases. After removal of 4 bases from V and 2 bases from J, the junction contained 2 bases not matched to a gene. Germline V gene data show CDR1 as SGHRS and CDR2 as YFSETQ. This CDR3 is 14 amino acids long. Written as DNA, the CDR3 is TGCGCCAGCAGCGGGACAGGGGGAGCCTACGAGCAGTACTTC. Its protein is CASSGTGGAYEQYF. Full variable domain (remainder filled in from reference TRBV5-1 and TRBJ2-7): KAGVTQTPRYLIKTRGQQVTLSCSPISGHRSVSWYQQTPGQGLQFLFEYFSETQRNKGNFPGRFSGRQFSNSRSEMNVSTLELGDSALYLCASSGTGGAYEQYFGPGTRLTVT.

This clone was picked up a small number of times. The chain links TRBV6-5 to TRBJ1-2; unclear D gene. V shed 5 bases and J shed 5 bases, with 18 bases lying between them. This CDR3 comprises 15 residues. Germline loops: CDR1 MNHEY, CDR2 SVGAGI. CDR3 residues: CASSLQRAAWYGYTF. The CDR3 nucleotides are TGTGCCAGCAGTCTACAACGCGCGGCATGGTATGGCTACACCTTC.

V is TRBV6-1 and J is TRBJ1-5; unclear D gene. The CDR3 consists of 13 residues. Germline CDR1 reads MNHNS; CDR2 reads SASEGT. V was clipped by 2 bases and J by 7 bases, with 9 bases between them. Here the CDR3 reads CASSELRGQPQHF. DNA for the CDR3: TGTGCCAGCAGTGAACTTCGTGGGCAGCCCCAGCATTTT.

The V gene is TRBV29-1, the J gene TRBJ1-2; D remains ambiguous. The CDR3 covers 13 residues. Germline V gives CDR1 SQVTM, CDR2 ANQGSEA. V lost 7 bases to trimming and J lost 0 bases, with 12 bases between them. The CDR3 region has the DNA TGCAGCGCCCAGGTCTCGGCTAACTATGGCTACACCTTC. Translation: CSAQVSANYGYTF.

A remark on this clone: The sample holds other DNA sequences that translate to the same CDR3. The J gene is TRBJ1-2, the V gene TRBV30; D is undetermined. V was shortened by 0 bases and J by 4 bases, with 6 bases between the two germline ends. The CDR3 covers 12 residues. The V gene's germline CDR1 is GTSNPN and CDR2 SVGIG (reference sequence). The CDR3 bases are TGTGCCTGGAGTGTGTCGGGCTATGGCTACACCTTC. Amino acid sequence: CAWSVSGYGYTF.

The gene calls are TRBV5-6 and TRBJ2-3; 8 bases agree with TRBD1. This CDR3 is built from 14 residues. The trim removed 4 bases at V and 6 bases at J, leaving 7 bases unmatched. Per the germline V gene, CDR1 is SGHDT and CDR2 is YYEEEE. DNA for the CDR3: TGTGCCAGCAGCCGGGACAGGTTTTTGGATACGCAGTATTTT. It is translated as CASSRDRFLDTQYF.

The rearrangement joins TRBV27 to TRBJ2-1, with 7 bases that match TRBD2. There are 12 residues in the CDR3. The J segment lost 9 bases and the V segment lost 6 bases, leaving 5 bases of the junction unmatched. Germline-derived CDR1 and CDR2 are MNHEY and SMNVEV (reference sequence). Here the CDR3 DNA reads TGTGCCAGCAGCCGGCCGGGAGGTGAGCAGTTCTTC. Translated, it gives CASSRPGGEQFF.

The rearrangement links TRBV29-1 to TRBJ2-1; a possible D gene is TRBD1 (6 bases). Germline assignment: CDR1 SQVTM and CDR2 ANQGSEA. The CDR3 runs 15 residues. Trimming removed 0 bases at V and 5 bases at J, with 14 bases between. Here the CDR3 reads CSVEDRQGFNNEQFF. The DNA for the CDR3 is TGCAGCGTTGAAGATCGCCAGGGGTTTAACAATGAGCAGTTCTTC.

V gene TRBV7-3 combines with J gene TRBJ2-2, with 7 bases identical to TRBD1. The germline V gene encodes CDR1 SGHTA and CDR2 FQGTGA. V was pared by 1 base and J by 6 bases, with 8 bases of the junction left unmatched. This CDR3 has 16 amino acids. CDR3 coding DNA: TGTGCCAGCAGCTTAATGGGGCGTGGGACAGCCGGGGAGCTGTTTTTT. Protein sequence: CASSLMGRGTAGELFF. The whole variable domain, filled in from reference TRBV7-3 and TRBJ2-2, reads GAGVSQTPSNKVTEKGKYVELRCDPISGHTALYWYRQSLGQGPEFLIYFQGTGAADDSGLPNDRFFAVRPEGSVSTLKIQRTERGDSAVYLCASSLMGRGTAGELFFGEGSRLTVL.